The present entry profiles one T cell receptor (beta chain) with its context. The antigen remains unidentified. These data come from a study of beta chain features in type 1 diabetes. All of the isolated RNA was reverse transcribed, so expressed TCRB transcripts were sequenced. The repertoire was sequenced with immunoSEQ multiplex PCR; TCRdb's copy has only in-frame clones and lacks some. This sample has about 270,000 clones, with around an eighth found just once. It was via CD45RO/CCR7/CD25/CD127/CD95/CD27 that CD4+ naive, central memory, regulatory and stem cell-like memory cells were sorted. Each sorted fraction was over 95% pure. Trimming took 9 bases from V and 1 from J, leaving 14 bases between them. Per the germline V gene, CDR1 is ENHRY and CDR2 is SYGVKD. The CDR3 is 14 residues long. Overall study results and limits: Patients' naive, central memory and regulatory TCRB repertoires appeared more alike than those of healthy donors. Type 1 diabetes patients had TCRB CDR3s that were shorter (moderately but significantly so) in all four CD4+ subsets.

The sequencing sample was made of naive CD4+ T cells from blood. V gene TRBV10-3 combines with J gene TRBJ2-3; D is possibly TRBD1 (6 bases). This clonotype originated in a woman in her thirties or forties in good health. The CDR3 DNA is TGTGCCATTCAGTGGTCAGGGGGCACAGATACGCAGTATTTT. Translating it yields CAIQWSGGTDTQYF.